These 15 T cell receptor beta chains originate from one sample sequenced in a study of resident and recirculating memory T cells in vitiligo. Profiling relied on immunoSEQ multiplex PCR, and the TCRdb table lists in-frame clones only, not all of them. The sample lists 40,000 to 45,000 clones, nearly 95% occurring once. The sequenced material came from blood. These receptors were collected from a male donor with vitiligo.

This chain links TRBV6-6 with TRBJ2-7, with 7 bases fitting TRBD1. CDR3 length: 16 residues. Germline-derived CDR1 and CDR2 are MNHNY and SVGAGI (reference sequence). With V trimmed by 6 bases and J by 3 bases, 14 bases remained unmatched. The chain's CDR3 is CASRSSWKGTDYEQYF. The CDR3 DNA reads TGTGCCAGCAGGTCCTCCTGGAAGGGGACAGACTACGAGCAGTACTTC.

The genes are TRBV12-5 and TRBJ2-1; D ambiguous. The CDR3 consists of 11 residues. The germline CDR1 and CDR2 sequences are LGHNT and FRNRAP. Trimming pared 5 bases from V and 10 bases from J, leaving 9 bases between. The CDR3 sequence is CASGLTWEQFF. In nucleotides, the CDR3 is TGTGCTAGTGGTCTAACTTGGGAGCAGTTCTTC. The whole variable domain, remainder taken from reference TRBV12-5 and TRBJ2-1, is DARVTQTPRHKVTEMGQEVTMRCQPILGHNTVFWYRQTMMQGLELLAYFRNRAPLDDSGMPKDRFSAEMPDATLATLKIQPSEPRDSAVYFCASGLTWEQFFGPGTRLTVL.

The chain combines TRBV30 with TRBJ2-3; the match to TRBD1 covers 7 bases. The CDR3 length is 13 residues. The germline V gene has CDR1 GTSNPN and CDR2 SVGIG (reference sequence). V shed 8 bases and J 1 base; nucleotides not matched to a gene: 6. The CDR3 bases are TGTGCCCAGGGGGTGGGGGGCACAGATACGCAGTATTTT. Its translation: CAQGVGGTDTQYF.

The chain couples TRBV9 to TRBJ2-4, with a tentative D call TRBD2 (5 bases). Trimming removed 2 bases at V and 8 bases at J, with 17 bases between. CDR1 is SGDLS, CDR2 YYNGEE, per germline. The CDR3 sequence is 15 residues long. CDR3 in amino acids: CASSVSSEGWDIQYF. The DNA of the CDR3 is TGTGCCAGCAGCGTCAGTAGTGAGGGCTGGGACATTCAGTACTTC.

CDR3 residues: CATRTSGDTGELFF. CDR3 nucleotide sequence: TGTGCCACTCGGACTTCGGGAGACACCGGGGAGCTGTTTTTT. The gene calls are TRBV14 and TRBJ2-2; perhaps TRBD2 as D (6 bases). The germline CDR1 and CDR2 sequences are SGHDN and FVKESK. This CDR3 is built from 14 residues. Trimming pared 10 bases from V and 3 bases from J, leaving 15 bases between.

This clone was picked up a small number of times. The chain employs TRBV7-8 and TRBJ1-4; D perhaps matches TRBD1 (6 bases). V was cut by 5 bases and J by 6 bases, with 16 bases left in between. The CDR3 runs 15 residues. Germline CDR1 is SGHVS and CDR2 is FQNEAQ. The CDR3 region is CASSKGRGFYEKLFF. The CDR3 DNA follows: TGTGCCAGCAGCAAGGGCAGGGGCTTTTATGAAAAACTGTTTTTT.

This clone was seen a single time. The chain couples TRBV19 to TRBJ1-5; D is unclear. The CDR3 covers 12 residues. Trimming removed 7 bases at V and 7 bases at J, with 11 bases between. CDR1 is LNHDA, CDR2 SQIVND, per germline (reference sequence). The CDR3 reads CASTLPGQPQHF. The CDR3 region has the DNA TGTGCCAGTACGCTGCCGGGACAGCCCCAGCATTTT.

The V and J genes are TRBV5-4 and TRBJ2-1; the match to TRBD1 covers 7 bases. Germline assignment: CDR1 SGHNT and CDR2 YYREEE (reference sequence). The V segment lost 2 bases and the J segment 9 bases; nucleotides outside the gene matches: 2. This CDR3 spans 12 amino acids. The CDR3 loop reads CASSLQGPEQFF. Here the CDR3 DNA reads TGTGCCAGCAGCTTACAGGGGCCTGAGCAGTTCTTC.

V gene TRBV6-1 combines with J gene TRBJ1-6; 10 bases agree with TRBD1. The trim removed 6 bases at V and 10 bases at J, leaving 9 bases unmatched. The CDR3 length is 15 residues. CDR1 and CDR2 from the germline V gene are MNHNS and SASEGT. The CDR3 DNA is TGTGCCAGCAGACGGACAGGGGGATCAGACTCACCCCTCCACTTT. The encoded protein is CASRRTGGSDSPLHF.

This clone was picked up a small number of times. This sequence joins TRBV5-4 and TRBJ1-2, with 8 bases that match TRBD1. CDR1 is SGHNT and CDR2 is YYREEE in the germline V gene (reference sequence). The trim removed 2 bases at V and 7 bases at J, leaving 10 bases unmatched. The CDR3 is 15 amino acids. CDR3 sequence reads: CASSFRGQGTGGYTF. DNA for the CDR3: TGTGCCAGCAGCTTTCGCGGACAGGGTACAGGTGGCTACACCTTC.

The CDR3 is CASSFGQGADNEQFF. In nucleotides, the CDR3 is TGTGCCAGCAGCTTCGGACAGGGGGCGGACAATGAGCAGTTCTTC. This chain connects TRBV11-3 to TRBJ2-1; 11 bases are a match to TRBD1. The CDR3 is 15 residues long. The trim removed 3 bases at V and 5 bases at J, leaving 3 bases unmatched. CDR1 and CDR2 from the germline V gene are SGHNT and YENEEA.

This clone is medium-sized within its sample. This chain uses TRBV15 with TRBJ2-1, with D possibly matching TRBD1 (6 bases). V lost 3 bases and J lost 5, with 14 bases in between. The CDR3 is made up of 15 amino acids. Germline V gives CDR1 LNHNV, CDR2 YYDKDF (reference sequence). The CDR3 here is CATSSPPTGNNEQFF. CDR3 DNA sequence: TGTGCCACCAGCAGTCCCCCGACAGGTAACAATGAGCAGTTCTTC. The whole variable domain, remainder taken from reference TRBV15 and TRBJ2-1, is DAMVIQNPRYQVTQFGKPVTLSCSQTLNHNVMYWYQQKSSQAPKLLFHYYDKDFNNEADTPDNFQSRRPNTSFCFLDIRSPGLGDTAMYLCATSSPPTGNNEQFFGPGTRLTVL.

V and J are TRBV10-1 and TRBJ2-7; D unclear. V dropped 8 bases and J dropped 7 bases, with 15 bases sitting between them. This CDR3 has 12 residues. Germline V gene sequence: CDR1 WNHNN, CDR2 SYGVQD (reference sequence). CDR3 residues: CASPDDSREQYF. The CDR3 nucleotides read TGCGCCAGCCCCGACGACTCTCGAGAGCAGTACTTC.

The chain carries TRBV7-9 and TRBJ2-3; 11 bases match TRBD2. Germline V gene sequence: CDR1 SEHNR, CDR2 FQNEAQ (reference sequence). CDR3 size: 14 residues. V dropped 5 bases and J dropped 6; count of bases not matched to a gene: 4. CDR3 residues: CASSVSGGADTQYF. The CDR3 DNA reads TGTGCCAGCAGCGTTAGCGGGGGGGCCGATACGCAGTATTTT.

The chain joins TRBV5-1 to TRBJ2-3; D is unresolved. In germline, CDR1 is SGHRS, CDR2 YFSETQ. Deletions cut 0 bases from V and 0 bases from J, with 8 bases between. The CDR3 is 15 residues long. In nucleotides, the CDR3 is TGCGCCAGCAGCTTGGGGCTCTCTAGCACAGATACGCAGTATTTT. Protein: CASSLGLSSTDTQYF. Variable domain in full (rest from reference TRBV5-1 and TRBJ2-3): KAGVTQTPRYLIKTRGQQVTLSCSPISGHRSVSWYQQTPGQGLQFLFEYFSETQRNKGNFPGRFSGRQFSNSRSEMNVSTLELGDSALYLCASSLGLSSTDTQYFGPGTRLTVL.